Presented here are 25 T cell receptor beta chains from one specimen sequenced in a study of T cells after yellow fever vaccination (dated by TCRdb to about 2019). The library came from 5' RACE. Instrument on record: Illumina HiSeq 2500. TCRdb redid the processing of the public reads, applying fastp at Q25 and MiXCR, and retained in-frame beta chains. Here each entry gathers all rows of one CDR3 protein and keeps the most common genes and DNA. The sample table records around 230,000 distinct CDR3 sequences; around 6.7% of these occur just once. The ten largest clones represent 1% to 1.2% of the sample. The treatment or condition label of this sample denotes: live attenuated yellow fever vaccine strain. Source: CD4+ T cells sorted from PBMCs, taken on the day of the yellow fever booster vaccination. These receptors all stem from a man aged 25 to 45 who received the YFV17D yellow fever vaccine.

This clonotype has a count of ten or more. The V call is TRBV5-1, the J call TRBJ2-3; a weak D match, TRBD2 (5 bases). This CDR3 has 14 residues. CDR1 and CDR2 (germline): SGHRS, YFSETQ. The V end was cut by 0 bases, the J end by 5 bases, with 10 bases between. CDR3 loop: CASSLEGVGDTQYF. DNA of the CDR3: TGCGCCAGCAGCTTGGAGGGAGTGGGAGATACGCAGTATTTT.

In its sample, this clonotype was seen many times. This rearrangement joins TRBV20-1 to TRBJ2-4; D is uncertain. V was trimmed by 0 bases and J by 0 bases, leaving 9 bases between them. Germline CDR1 and CDR2: DFQATT and SNEGSKA (reference sequence). The CDR3 extends over 15 amino acids. CDR3 amino acids: CSARDPSLAKNIQYF. CDR3 sequence (DNA): TGCAGTGCTAGAGATCCAAGTCTAGCCAAAAACATTCAGTACTTC.

This clonotype was counted only a few times. The chain employs TRBV7-2 and TRBJ1-2, with 7 positions matching TRBD1. The CDR3 totals 15 residues. The V and J ends lost 0 bases and 0 bases, in that order; junction bases with no gene match: 1. Germline CDR1 is SGHTA and CDR2 is FQGNSA. The CDR3 sequence: CASSLAGTANYGYTF. DNA for the CDR3: TGTGCCAGCAGCTTAGCGGGGACAGCTAACTATGGCTACACCTTC.

This clonotype was counted ten times or more. The chain carries TRBV10-1 and TRBJ1-1, with 9 nucleotides matching TRBD1. The CDR3 extends over 14 amino acids. Per the germline V gene, CDR1 is WNHNN and CDR2 is SYGVQD (reference sequence). V shed 6 bases and J 14 bases; nucleotides not matched to a gene: 16. CDR3 loop: CASSPGTGTETSFF. The DNA for the CDR3 is TGCGCCAGCAGCCCCGGGACAGGGACTGAAACGTCCTTCTTT.

This clonotype has at least ten counts. V and J are TRBV20-1 and TRBJ2-2; 12 bases align to TRBD2. J lost 2 bases, V lost 0 bases, and 7 bases had no gene match. Germline V gene data show CDR1 as DFQATT and CDR2 as SNEGSKA (reference sequence). The CDR3 length is 18 residues. CDR3: CSARDPSSGRVNTGELFF. CDR3 nucleotide sequence: TGCAGTGCTAGAGATCCTTCTAGCGGGAGGGTAAACACCGGGGAGCTGTTTTTT.

The chain carries TRBV20-1 and TRBJ2-1, with TRBD2 matching over 7 bases. The CDR3 loop spans 14 amino acids. Losses at the gene ends were 5 bases for V and 4 bases for J; bases not matched to a gene: 8. Germline V lookup: CDR1 DFQATT, CDR2 SNEGSKA (reference sequence). The CDR3 sequence: CSARSGAGYNEQFF. The CDR3 nucleotides are TGCAGTGCTCGTAGCGGAGCGGGGTACAATGAGCAGTTCTTC.

This clonotype was observed many times. The rearrangement links TRBV20-1 to TRBJ1-5; 7 positions match TRBD1. The CDR3 runs to 14 residues. Unmatched junction bases numbered 7, after V lost 6 bases and J lost 2 bases. The germline CDR1 and CDR2 sequences are DFQATT and SNEGSKA (reference sequence). The CDR3 sequence: CSAPIQGRNQPQHF. The CDR3 DNA is TGCAGTGCACCGATACAGGGGCGCAATCAGCCCCAGCATTTT.

This clonotype was seen at least ten times. The chain carries TRBV19 and TRBJ2-7; 7 bases map to TRBD2. The V and J ends lost 4 bases and 6 bases, in that order; junction bases with no gene match: 15. The CDR3 is made up of 16 amino acids. In germline, CDR1 is LNHDA, CDR2 SQIVND (reference sequence). The CDR3 reads CASSSMVGGRGSEQYF. DNA of the CDR3: TGTGCCAGTAGTAGTATGGTCGGCGGGAGAGGTAGCGAGCAGTACTTC.

This clonotype was seen a few times. The J gene is TRBJ1-1, the V gene TRBV5-5; D possibly corresponds to TRBD1 (5 bases). V was clipped by 6 bases and J by 0 bases, with 12 bases between them. Germline V lookup: CDR1 SGHKS, CDR2 YYEKEE (reference sequence). The CDR3 contains 14 residues. CDR3 in amino acids: CASIIDSLNTEAFF. CDR3 coding DNA: TGTGCCAGCATCATTGACAGCTTGAACACTGAAGCTTTCTTT.

This clonotype was observed many times. The chain is built from TRBV30 and TRBJ2-5; D not certain. Germline V gene lookup returns CDR1 GTSNPN and CDR2 SVGIG (reference sequence). Trimming took off 0 bases at V and 5 bases at J, with 4 bases between the two ends. The CDR3 runs 11 residues. The CDR3 coding sequence is TGTGCCTGGAGTGTATCCGAGACCCAGTACTTC. This gives the protein CAWSVSETQYF.

The chain carries TRBV11-3 and TRBJ2-1; 8 nucleotides agree with TRBD2. Germline V gene lookup returns CDR1 SGHNT and CDR2 YENEEA. Trimming at V came to 4 bases and at J to 7 bases, leaving 6 bases not matched to a gene. This CDR3 region has 14 residues. The CDR3 reads CASSSGGGRNEQFF. DNA for the CDR3: TGTGCCAGCAGCTCGGGAGGCGGGAGGAATGAGCAGTTCTTC.

Remarks on this clonotype: Being one base from a much bigger clone, this may be a read error. The chain is built from TRBV4-3 and TRBJ2-7; no reliable D call. This CDR3 comprises 13 residues. The V gene's germline CDR1 is LGHNA and CDR2 YSLEER. CDR3 protein: CANSQDRRAEQYF. In DNA, the CDR3 is TGCGCCAACAGCCAAGATAGAAGGGCCGAGCAGTACTTC.

This clonotype was seen only a few times. The rearrangement links TRBV15 to TRBJ2-7; tentatively, D is TRBD2 (6 bases). V lost 4 bases, J lost 0 bases, and 7 bases lay in between. This CDR3 spans 13 amino acids. The germline gives CDR1 LNHNV, CDR2 YYDKDF (reference sequence). The CDR3: CATSKDYSYEQYF. The CDR3 DNA is TGTGCCACCAGCAAGGACTACTCCTACGAGCAGTACTTC.

This clonotype has a count of ten or more. The chain employs TRBV20-1 and TRBJ1-5; D is ambiguous. CDR1 is DFQATT, CDR2 SNEGSKA, per germline (reference sequence). V was shortened by 3 bases and J by 10 bases, with 10 bases between the two germline ends. The CDR3 loop spans 11 amino acids. CDR3 DNA sequence: TGCAGTGCTAGGGGCAGGCTTCCCCAGCATTTT. Its translation: CSARGRLPQHF.

This clonotype has more than one count but fewer than ten. The rearrangement joins TRBV10-2 to TRBJ2-7; D might be TRBD2 (5 bases). This CDR3 spans 14 amino acids. Germline CDR1 is WSHSY and CDR2 is SAAADI. Trimming cost V 3 bases and J 4 bases, with 13 bases left between them. The CDR3 sequence is CASSEYGETYEQYF. The CDR3 nucleotides are TGCGCCAGCAGTGAATACGGGGAGACGTACGAGCAGTACTTC.

This clonotype came up a few times. This chain uses TRBV14 with TRBJ1-1; D uncertain. V lost 4 bases, J lost 4 bases, and 13 bases lay in between. CDR1 SGHDN and CDR2 FVKESK come from the germline V gene. The CDR3 consists of 14 residues. This CDR3 reads CASSLSGRGTEAFF. The CDR3, as DNA: TGTGCCAGCAGCCTCTCAGGACGGGGCACTGAAGCTTTCTTT.

Concerning this clonotype itself: One base away lies a much larger clone, so this may be a sequencing read error. The chain carries TRBV15 and TRBJ2-1; 9 bases are a match to TRBD2. CDR3 size: 15 residues. Germline V gene data show CDR1 as LNHNV and CDR2 as YYDKDF (reference sequence). The CDR3: CTTRVRLAEYNEQFF. The CDR3 nucleotides read TGTACCACCAGAGTTCGACTAGCGGAGTACAATGAGCAGTTCTTC.

The chain combines TRBV10-3 with TRBJ2-7; perhaps TRBD2 as D (5 bases). The CDR3 covers 12 residues. Germline CDR1 and CDR2: ENHRY and SYGVKD. With 3 bases removed from V and 4 bases from J, the gap between germline ends came to 7 bases. The CDR3 coding sequence is TGTGCCATCAGTGAACGGGATTACGAGCAGTACTTC. This codes for CAISERDYEQYF.

This sequence joins TRBV10-3 and TRBJ2-3, with 7 bases identical to TRBD1. The CDR3 runs to 15 residues. Germline V CDR1 and CDR2: ENHRY, SYGVKD. V was clipped by 5 bases and J by 6 bases; unmatched bases: 11. The CDR3, as DNA: TGTGCCATCAGTTTCGGACAGGCTTTAGGGGATACGCAGTATTTT. As protein: CAISFGQALGDTQYF.

This clonotype has at least ten counts. This chain joins TRBV20-1 and TRBJ2-3, with 8 nucleotides matching TRBD1. The CDR3 is made up of 13 amino acids. The germline V gene has CDR1 DFQATT and CDR2 SNEGSKA (reference sequence). V dropped 4 bases and J dropped 12; count of bases not matched to a gene: 12. This CDR3 reads CSATPRPGTGQYF. CDR3 DNA sequence: TGCAGTGCTACCCCGCGACCCGGGACAGGCCAGTATTTT.

The chain employs TRBV9 and TRBJ2-2; D is unclear. The length of the CDR3 is 15 residues. The V and J ends lost 1 base and 0 bases respectively, with 7 bases between them. The V gene's germline CDR1 is SGDLS and CDR2 YYNGEE. CDR3 amino acids: CASSVSSANTGELFF. In DNA form, the CDR3 reads TGTGCCAGCAGCGTATCCAGCGCGAACACCGGGGAGCTGTTTTTT.

The sample holds a few counts of this clonotype. The J gene is TRBJ2-7, the V gene TRBV11-3; 9 bases map to TRBD1. The CDR3 sequence is 14 residues long. J lost 6 bases, V lost 4 bases, and 7 bases had no gene match. Per the germline V gene, CDR1 is SGHNT and CDR2 is YENEEA. The CDR3 reads CASSYSGTGSEQYF. The CDR3 nucleotides are TGTGCCAGCAGCTACTCCGGGACAGGGAGCGAGCAGTACTTC.

The V call is TRBV7-7, the J call TRBJ2-1; D is uncertain. Trimming stripped 5 bases from V and 5 bases from J, with 10 bases between. Per germline, CDR1 SSHAT and CDR2 FNYEAQ (reference sequence). The CDR3 consists of 13 residues. As DNA, the CDR3 is TGTGCCAGCAGCCCAGGACGGAACAATGAGCAGTTCTTC. This translates into CASSPGRNNEQFF.

This clonotype was detected a few times. The V and J genes are TRBV5-1 and TRBJ2-7; 8 nucleotides line up with TRBD1. The J segment lost 4 bases and the V segment lost 6 bases, leaving 9 bases of the junction unmatched. CDR1 and CDR2 from the germline V gene are SGHRS and YFSETQ. The CDR3 spans 14 residues. In DNA, the CDR3 is TGCGCCAGCAAACCGGGACAGGATAAGTACGAGCAGTACTTC. It specifies CASKPGQDKYEQYF.

The chain combines TRBV28 with TRBJ2-2, with TRBD1 matching over 7 bases. V shed 3 bases, J shed 3 bases, and the junction held 4 bases outside the gene matches. CDR1 is MDHEN, CDR2 SYDVKM, per germline. The CDR3 is 15 amino acids. In DNA form, the CDR3 reads TGTGCCAGCAGTTTCGGGGACAGATACACCGGGGAGCTGTTTTTT. It translates to CASSFGDRYTGELFF.